These 9 T cell receptor beta chains share one sample of origin, sequenced in a study of CD8 T cells in Susac syndrome. cDNA came from about 0.5 to 1 ug RNA primed by random hexamers. TCRdb used MiXCR to reprocess the immunoSEQ multiplex PCR reads, holding one entry per CDR3 protein. The sample yields 80,000 or so distinct CDR3 sequences, around 93% seen once. The specimen sequenced was CD4+ T cells from PBMCs. These receptors originate from a human donor with Susac syndrome.

In its sample, this clonotype was seen once. The rearrangement joins TRBV28 to TRBJ2-5; a possible D gene is TRBD1 (6 bases). This CDR3 region has 17 residues. Trimming removed 6 bases from V and 4 bases from J, with 24 bases in between. Germline lookup yields CDR1 MDHEN and CDR2 SYDVKM. The CDR3, as DNA: TGTGCCAGCAGCACACTCCGGGCAGGGGCGGCGCGAGAGACCCAGTACTTC. Translation: CASSTLRAGAARETQYF.

This chain links TRBV20-1 with TRBJ1-2; no reliable D call. Trimming left V 0 bases short and J 8 bases short, with 19 bases between. CDR3 length: 15 amino acids. Germline loops: CDR1 DFQATT, CDR2 SNEGSKA (reference sequence). The CDR3 is CSARDLNRPREGYTF. As DNA, the CDR3 is TGCAGTGCTAGAGATCTTAATCGGCCTAGAGAGGGCTACACCTTC.

The chain carries TRBV18 and TRBJ1-6, with TRBD1 identical over 8 bases. Germline CDR1 reads KGHSH; CDR2 reads LQKENI. The CDR3 contains 15 residues. Trimming removed 0 bases from V and 9 bases from J; junction bases left unmatched: 4. The DNA of the CDR3 is TGTGCCAGCTCACCACCGACAGGGGTGGCTTCACCCCTCCACTTT. It encodes CASSPPTGVASPLHF. The entire variable domain, with the rest obtained from reference TRBV18 and TRBJ1-6, is as follows: NAGVMQNPRHLVRRRGQEARLRCSPMKGHSHVYWYRQLPEEGLKFMVYLQKENIIDESGMPKERFSAEFPKEGPSILRIQQVVRGDSAAYFCASSPPTGVASPLHFGNGTRLTVT.

The V call is TRBV3-1, the J call TRBJ1-3; D gene unclear. The CDR3 is 14 residues long. The germline V and J ends were trimmed by 1 base and 4 bases, with 8 bases remaining between them. CDR1 and CDR2 (germline): LGHDT, YNNKEL (reference sequence). The CDR3 nucleotides are TGTGCCAGCAGCCAAGCCCGGACCGGAAACACCATATATTTT. It specifies CASSQARTGNTIYF.

This clonotype has only a few counts. V usage is TRBV7-8 and J usage is TRBJ2-1, with D hard to call. With 1 base removed from V and 6 bases from J, the gap between germline ends came to 7 bases. The CDR3 covers 13 residues. The germline CDR1 and CDR2 sequences are SGHVS and FQNEAQ. The CDR3 loop reads CASSLDHFNEQFF. The CDR3 coding sequence is TGTGCCAGCAGCTTAGATCACTTCAATGAGCAGTTCTTC. Full variable domain (rest looked up from reference TRBV7-8 and TRBJ2-1): GAGVSQSPRYKVAKRGQDVALRCDPISGHVSLFWYQQALGQGPEFLTYFQNEAQLDKSGLPSDRFFAERPEGSVSTLKIQRTQQEDSAVYLCASSLDHFNEQFFGPGTRLTVL.

The V call is TRBV20-1, the J call TRBJ2-5, with 9 bases aligning to TRBD2. The CDR3 is 14 amino acids. The V gene end was trimmed by 2 bases and the J gene end by 5 bases; junction bases not matched to a gene: 6. The V gene's germline CDR1 is DFQATT and CDR2 SNEGSKA (reference sequence). The CDR3 sequence is CSARRLAAWETQYF. CDR3 coding DNA: TGCAGTGCTAGAAGACTAGCGGCCTGGGAGACCCAGTACTTC.

V gene TRBV28 combines with J gene TRBJ1-2; the match to TRBD1 covers 7 bases. After removal of 5 bases from V and 0 bases from J, the junction contained 6 bases not matched to a gene. The germline gives CDR1 MDHEN, CDR2 SYDVKM. CDR3 length: 15 amino acids. The chain's CDR3 is CASSPGGAANYGYTF. In nucleotides, the CDR3 is TGTGCCAGCAGTCCAGGGGGGGCAGCTAACTATGGCTACACCTTC.

The chain uses TRBV15 and TRBJ1-1, with D possibly TRBD1 on 5 matching bases. This CDR3 has 14 amino acids. The germline gives CDR1 LNHNV, CDR2 YYDKDF (reference sequence). The V end was cut by 4 bases, the J end by 3 bases, with 12 bases between. The CDR3 nucleotides are TGTGCCACCAGCACTCTCGGGGGTGACACTGAAGCTTTCTTT. Translated, it gives CATSTLGGDTEAFF. The full variable domain, its missing parts supplied by reference TRBV15 and TRBJ1-1, is DAMVIQNPRYQVTQFGKPVTLSCSQTLNHNVMYWYQQKSSQAPKLLFHYYDKDFNNEADTPDNFQSRRPNTSFCFLDIRSPGLGDTAMYLCATSTLGGDTEAFFGQGTRLTVV.

The rearrangement uses TRBV20-1 and TRBJ1-1; D unresolved. The germline gives CDR1 DFQATT, CDR2 SNEGSKA (reference sequence). The CDR3 covers 15 residues. With 0 bases removed from V and 4 bases from J, the gap between germline ends came to 15 bases. DNA for the CDR3: TGCAGTGCTAGAGATATGGCCCAGAGTCCCACTGAAGCTTTCTTT. This codes for CSARDMAQSPTEAFF.